This T cell receptor (beta chain) was found in a study of beta chain features in type 1 diabetes. Study-level information: Cell yields, gender and age were comparable in patients and healthy donors.

A few counts support this clone. What it recognizes is unknown. The authors reverse transcribed all of the isolated RNA, so sequencing captured expressed TCRB transcripts. An average of around 3.9 million reads was obtained for naive, central memory and regulatory T cell samples. The repertoire was sequenced with immunoSEQ multiplex PCR; TCRdb's copy has only in-frame clones and lacks some. In the table there are around 500,000 clones, approximately 31% of which are singletons. Findings and caveats of the study: Cells that show high TCR expression could be over-represented by cDNA sequencing. Diminished insertions and augmented deletions at VDJ junctions characterized type 1 diabetes patients.

Sequencing was done on a sample of naive CD4+ T cells from blood. The receptor's source is a man younger than 30 in good health.

CDR3 DNA: TGTGCCAGCAGCCAAAGAACGTGGGGGATCGGATACAATGAGCAGTTCTTC. Its protein product is CASSQRTWGIGYNEQFF. The chain employs TRBV2 and TRBJ2-1, with D perhaps assigned TRBD1 or TRBD2 (5 bases each). Germline assignment: CDR1 SNHLY and CDR2 FYNNEI. V was trimmed by 6 bases and J by 4 bases, leaving 22 bases between them. This CDR3 has 17 amino acids.